One and the same sample provided the 20 T cell receptor beta chains below, sequenced in a study of stem cell transplantation in POMP-related autoinflammatory disease. Generated by immunoSEQ multiplex PCR, the TCRdb table keeps only in-frame clones and is missing some. Among over 60,000 clones listed, under 95% were seen once. The specimen was CD4+ T cells from PBMCs, collected after stem cell transplantation. These receptors were collected from a human patient with POMP-related autoinflammation and immune dysregulation (PRAID). Among the T cells, some may be from the graft donor.

V gene TRBV6-5 combines with J gene TRBJ2-7, with a weak D call TRBD1 (5 bases). V gave up 7 bases and J gave up 5 bases, with 15 bases separating them. CDR1 MNHEY and CDR2 SVGAGI come from the germline V gene. The length of the CDR3 is 13 residues. Here the CDR3 reads CASNGARYNEQYF. The CDR3 DNA reads TGTGCCAGCAATGGGGCCAGATACAACGAGCAGTACTTC.

The chain uses TRBV6-1 and TRBJ1-4, with 9 bases that match TRBD1. The ends lost 0 bases at V and 14 bases at J; junction bases unmatched: 7. Germline V gene data show CDR1 as MNHNS and CDR2 as SASEGT. The CDR3 has 14 amino acids. This CDR3 is CASSEAGTGIGLFF. DNA of the CDR3: TGTGCCAGCAGTGAAGCAGGGACAGGGATTGGTCTGTTTTTT.

The V call is TRBV5-5, the J call TRBJ2-3, with 7 nucleotides matching TRBD2. The CDR3 has 14 residues. V lost 4 bases, J lost 2 bases, and 4 bases stayed unmatched. CDR1 SGHKS and CDR2 YYEKEE come from the germline V gene (reference sequence). CDR3 in amino acids: CASSPGGYTDTQYF. DNA for the CDR3: TGTGCCAGCAGCCCCGGGGGGTACACAGATACGCAGTATTTT.

The sample holds one count of this clone. Here the CDR3 reads CASSLQGPGQPQHF. As DNA, the CDR3 is TGTGCCAGCAGTTTACAGGGGCCCGGTCAGCCCCAGCATTTT. The chain employs TRBV6-5 and TRBJ1-5; 7 bases line up with TRBD1. The germline V gene encodes CDR1 MNHEY and CDR2 SVGAGI. J lost 6 bases, V lost 4 bases, and 6 bases had no gene match. The CDR3 totals 14 residues.

Here the CDR3 reads CASSQTGVGETQYF. CDR3 nucleotides: TGTGCCAGCAGTCAGACAGGGGTTGGAGAGACCCAGTACTTC. The chain recombines TRBV27 with TRBJ2-5, with 8 bases matching TRBD1. J was trimmed by 4 bases and V by 5 bases; bases with no gene match: 6. Germline V CDR1 and CDR2: MNHEY, SMNVEV (reference sequence). This CDR3 contains 14 residues.

CDR3 sequence reads: CSASSGRATDTQYF. CDR3 DNA: TGCAGTGCGAGTTCTGGGAGGGCCACAGATACGCAGTATTTT. This chain joins TRBV20-1 and TRBJ2-3; 7 nucleotides align to TRBD2. From germline, CDR1 is DFQATT and CDR2 SNEGSKA (reference sequence). There are 14 residues in the CDR3. The trim removed 6 bases at V and 2 bases at J, leaving 8 bases unmatched.

The J gene is TRBJ2-5, the V gene TRBV28; D unclear. V was clipped by 8 bases and J by 0 bases, with 10 bases between them. This CDR3 is 13 amino acids long. Germline CDR1 reads MDHEN; CDR2 reads SYDVKM. This CDR3 reads CASVAGDQETQYF. The CDR3 bases are TGTGCCAGCGTGGCAGGCGACCAAGAGACCCAGTACTTC.

This sequence joins TRBV3-1 (or the pseudogene TRBV3-2) and TRBJ2-1; D may be TRBD2 (5 bases). The CDR3 consists of 16 residues. Germline assignment: CDR1 LGHDT and CDR2 YNNKEL (reference sequence). V was cut by 4 bases and J by 3 bases, with 16 bases left in between. The CDR3 reads CASSRRAAENYNEQFF. The CDR3 DNA is TGTGCCAGCAGCCGCCGCGCAGCGGAGAACTACAATGAGCAGTTCTTC.

This chain links TRBV24-1 with TRBJ2-3, with a possible D match to TRBD1 (5 bases). V was pared by 12 bases and J by 3 bases, with 15 bases between. The germline gives CDR1 KGHDR, CDR2 SFDVKD. This CDR3 region has 13 residues. Written as DNA, the CDR3 is TGTGCCTCTTCTTTGGGGCGGACAGATACGCAGTATTTT. Translated: CASSLGRTDTQYF.

J is TRBJ1-1 and V is TRBV5-1, with 9 bases lining up with TRBD1. CDR3 length equals 19 residues. Germline V gives CDR1 SGHRS, CDR2 YFSETQ. The V gene end was trimmed by 0 bases and the J gene end by 1 base; junction bases not matched to a gene: 13. As DNA, the CDR3 is TGCGCCAGCAGCTTGGGCCTGGGGACAGGGTTGTTTGGGAACACTGAAGCTTTCTTT. Translated, it gives CASSLGLGTGLFGNTEAFF.

This chain uses TRBV5-4 with TRBJ2-3; no clear D. Trimming left V 4 bases short and J 1 base short, with 10 bases between. The CDR3 spans 14 residues. CDR1 and CDR2 (germline): SGHNT, YYREEE (reference sequence). CDR3 in DNA: TGTGCCAGCAGCCTATCCTCGGGCACAGATACGCAGTATTTT. It specifies CASSLSSGTDTQYF.

The CDR3 DNA follows: TGTGCCAGCAGCTCGACAGGGAACACTGAAGCTTTCTTT. Translated: CASSSTGNTEAFF. V is TRBV7-2 and J is TRBJ1-1; possible D gene TRBD1, 6 bases. CDR3 length: 13 residues. CDR1 is SGHTA and CDR2 is FQGNSA in the germline V gene. V dropped 4 bases and J dropped 1 base, with 7 bases sitting between them.

The V gene is TRBV15, the J gene TRBJ2-7; TRBD2 might be the D (6 bases). Germline-derived CDR1 and CDR2 are LNHNV and YYDKDF (reference sequence). The CDR3 totals 13 residues. Between the trimmed V and J ends, which lost 5 bases and 4 bases, there was a span of 12 bases. CDR3 loop: CATSRGGVYEQYV. CDR3 sequence (DNA): TGTGCCACCAGCCGTGGAGGGGTTTACGAGCAGTACGTC.

The rearrangement joins TRBV18 to TRBJ2-3, with no clear D. The V end lost 2 bases, the J end lost 4 bases, and 10 bases lay between the germline ends. Germline V lookup: CDR1 KGHSH, CDR2 LQKENI. CDR3 length: 14 residues. The CDR3 nucleotides are TGTGCCAGCTCACCATATACGAGCGCAGATACGCAGTATTTT. It encodes CASSPYTSADTQYF.

CDR3 sequence: CASSGGVYGTEAFF. CDR3 nucleotide sequence: TGTGCCAGCAGTGGGGGGGTTTACGGCACTGAAGCTTTCTTT. This rearrangement joins TRBV2 to TRBJ1-1; possible D gene TRBD1, 5 bases. The CDR3 consists of 14 residues. Germline CDR1 is SNHLY and CDR2 is FYNNEI. Trimming shortened V by 4 bases and J by 4 bases, and 13 bases separated the two germline ends.

This rearrangement joins TRBV5-1 to TRBJ2-3; D remains ambiguous. The V gene's germline CDR1 is SGHRS and CDR2 YFSETQ. V was clipped by 0 bases and J by 4 bases, with 3 bases between them. The CDR3 is made up of 12 amino acids. CDR3 amino acids: CASSLVADTQYF. CDR3 coding DNA: TGCGCCAGCAGCTTGGTGGCAGATACGCAGTATTTT.

This chain links TRBV5-1 with TRBJ1-1; D gene ambiguous. Deletions cut 2 bases from V and 1 base from J, with 3 bases between. The CDR3 has 12 residues. Germline-derived CDR1 and CDR2 are SGHRS and YFSETQ. The CDR3 sequence: CASSFENTEAFF. The CDR3 bases are TGCGCCAGCAGCTTCGAGAACACTGAAGCTTTCTTT.

This rearrangement joins TRBV4-2 to TRBJ1-5; D is perhaps TRBD1 (6 bases). There are 15 residues in the CDR3. The germline V gene has CDR1 LGHNA and CDR2 YNFKEQ. Trimming shortened V by 4 bases and J by 0 bases, and 10 bases separated the two germline ends. The CDR3 nucleotides are TGTGCCAGCAGCCGAGGACAGTATAGCAATCAGCCCCAGCATTTT. Amino acids: CASSRGQYSNQPQHF.

CDR3 residues: CASSLIKETQYF. The CDR3 DNA follows: TGTGCCAGCAGCTTAATAAAAGAGACCCAGTACTTC. The chain links TRBV7-9 to TRBJ2-5; D unclear. V lost 2 bases to trimming and J lost 3 bases, with 4 bases between them. Per germline, CDR1 SEHNR and CDR2 FQNEAQ (reference sequence). The CDR3 is made up of 12 amino acids.

This chain joins TRBV10-3 and TRBJ1-2, with D unresolved. The CDR3 consists of 14 residues. Trimming took 3 bases from V and 1 from J, leaving 9 bases between them. Germline values: CDR1 ENHRY, CDR2 SYGVKD. CDR3 coding DNA: TGTGCCATCAGTGATGTTACAGTTAACTATGGCTACACCTTC. This translates into CAISDVTVNYGYTF.